The following is a T cell receptor beta chain sequence with its context. The data were taken from a study of blood T cell repertoires in COVID-19. Study-wide background: COVID-19 samples, acute and convalescent, were from the United States, Italy and Spain. In each case, the material was cDNA or gDNA derived from T cells, B-cell-depleted T cells, or PBMCs.

Germline CDR1 and CDR2: SNHLY and FYNNEI. The trim removed 3 bases at V and 7 bases at J, leaving 6 bases unmatched. The CDR3 totals 14 residues. Methods used by the authors: Reference gene primers were amplified, and this amplification served to estimate nucleated cell counts. Some clones are missing from TCRdb's copy, which holds only in-frame ones; the method was immunoSEQ multiplex PCR. The V and J calls and clone size are taken from that table; D and trimming were inferred from the DNA. Among around 220,000 clones listed, roughly 90% were seen once. Individuals drawn from 20 to 30 US areas were roughly 18 to 95 years old.

This TCR was sampled from a woman in her twenties or thirties with acute COVID-19. The specimen was PBMCs or T cells enriched from blood (not recorded which). The chain couples TRBV2 to TRBJ1-5; 7 bases line up with TRBD1. This CDR3 reads CASSDRTGGQPQHF. The CDR3 coding sequence is TGTGCCAGCAGTGATCGGACAGGAGGCCAGCCCCAGCATTTT.